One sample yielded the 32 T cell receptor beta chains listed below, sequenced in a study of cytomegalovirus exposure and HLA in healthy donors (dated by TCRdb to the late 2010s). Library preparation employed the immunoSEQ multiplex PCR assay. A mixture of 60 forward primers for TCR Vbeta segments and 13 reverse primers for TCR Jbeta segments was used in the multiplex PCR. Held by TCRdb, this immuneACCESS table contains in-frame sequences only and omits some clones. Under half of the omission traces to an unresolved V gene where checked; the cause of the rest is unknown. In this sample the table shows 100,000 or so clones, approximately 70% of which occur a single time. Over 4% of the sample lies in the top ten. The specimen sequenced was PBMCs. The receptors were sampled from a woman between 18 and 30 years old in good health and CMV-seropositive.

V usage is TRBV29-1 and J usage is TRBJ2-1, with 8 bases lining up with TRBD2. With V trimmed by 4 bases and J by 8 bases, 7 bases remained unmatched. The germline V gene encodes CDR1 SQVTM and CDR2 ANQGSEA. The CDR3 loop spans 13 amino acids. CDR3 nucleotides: TGCAGCGTTGTAAATCTAGCGGGCTATGAGCAGTTCTTC. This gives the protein CSVVNLAGYEQFF.

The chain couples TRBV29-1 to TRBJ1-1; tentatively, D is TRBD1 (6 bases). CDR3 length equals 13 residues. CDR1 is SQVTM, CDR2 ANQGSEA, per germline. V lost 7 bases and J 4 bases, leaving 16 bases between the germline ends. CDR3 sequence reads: CSGAPGQLTEAFF. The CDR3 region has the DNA TGCAGCGGAGCCCCGGGACAACTCACTGAAGCTTTCTTT.

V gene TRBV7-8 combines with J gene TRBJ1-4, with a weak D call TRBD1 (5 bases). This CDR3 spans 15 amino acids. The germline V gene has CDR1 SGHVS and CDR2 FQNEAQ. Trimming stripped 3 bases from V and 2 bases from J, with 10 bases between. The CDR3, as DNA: TGTGCCAGCAGCTTTGGGGGGTTGACTAATGAAAAACTGTTTTTT. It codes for CASSFGGLTNEKLFF.

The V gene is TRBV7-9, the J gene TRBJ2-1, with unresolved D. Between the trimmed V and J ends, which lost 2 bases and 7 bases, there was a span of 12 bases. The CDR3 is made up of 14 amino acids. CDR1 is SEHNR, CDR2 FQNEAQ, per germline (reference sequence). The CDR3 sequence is CASSLPAGRNEQFF. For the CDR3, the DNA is TGTGCCAGCAGCTTACCGGCAGGCAGGAATGAGCAGTTCTTC.

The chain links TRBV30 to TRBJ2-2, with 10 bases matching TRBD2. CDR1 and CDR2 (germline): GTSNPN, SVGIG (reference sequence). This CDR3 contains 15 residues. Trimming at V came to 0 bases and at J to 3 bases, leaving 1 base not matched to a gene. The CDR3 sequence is CAWSVLAGYTGELFF. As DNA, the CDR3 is TGTGCCTGGAGTGTACTAGCGGGATACACCGGGGAGCTGTTTTTT.

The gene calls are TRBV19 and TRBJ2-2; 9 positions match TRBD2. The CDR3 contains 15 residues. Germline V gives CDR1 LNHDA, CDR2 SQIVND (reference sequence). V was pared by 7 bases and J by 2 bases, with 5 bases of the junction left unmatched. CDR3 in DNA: TGTGCCAGTAAGAAGACTAGCGGAAACACCGGGGAGCTGTTTTTT. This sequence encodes CASKKTSGNTGELFF.

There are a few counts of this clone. CDR3 sequence: CASTPEVGNQPQHF. In DNA form, the CDR3 reads TGTGCCAGCACACCCGAGGTGGGCAATCAGCCCCAGCATTTT. The genes are TRBV2 and TRBJ1-5, with D unclear. Trimming pared 7 bases from V and 2 bases from J, leaving 12 bases between. The CDR3 contains 14 residues. CDR1 SNHLY and CDR2 FYNNEI come from the germline V gene.

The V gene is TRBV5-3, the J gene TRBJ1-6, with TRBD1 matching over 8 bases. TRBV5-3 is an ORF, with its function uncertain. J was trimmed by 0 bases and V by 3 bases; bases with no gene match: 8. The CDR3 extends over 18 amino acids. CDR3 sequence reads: CARSSGTGPNSYNSPLHF. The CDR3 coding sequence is TGTGCCAGAAGCTCCGGGACAGGCCCCAACTCCTATAATTCACCCCTCCACTTT.

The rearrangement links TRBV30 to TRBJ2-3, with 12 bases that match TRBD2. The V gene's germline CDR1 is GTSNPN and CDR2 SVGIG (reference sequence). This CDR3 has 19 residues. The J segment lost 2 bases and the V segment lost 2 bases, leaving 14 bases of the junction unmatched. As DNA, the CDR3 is TGTGCCTGGAGTAGAGGCCTTGGGCTAGCGGGAGGGATCACAGATACGCAGTATTTT. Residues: CAWSRGLGLAGGITDTQYF.

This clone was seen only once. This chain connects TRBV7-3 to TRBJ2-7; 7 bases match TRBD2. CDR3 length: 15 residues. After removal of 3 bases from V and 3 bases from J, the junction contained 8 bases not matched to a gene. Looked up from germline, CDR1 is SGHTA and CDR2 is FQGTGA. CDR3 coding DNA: TGTGCCAGCAGCTTCTCTAGCGGTTTGATCTACGAGCAGTACTTC. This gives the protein CASSFSSGLIYEQYF.

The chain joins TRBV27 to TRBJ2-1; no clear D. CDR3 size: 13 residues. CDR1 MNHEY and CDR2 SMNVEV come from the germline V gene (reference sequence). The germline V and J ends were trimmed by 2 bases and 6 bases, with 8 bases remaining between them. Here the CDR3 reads CASSLDLINEQFF. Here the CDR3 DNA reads TGTGCCAGCAGTTTAGATCTAATCAATGAGCAGTTCTTC.

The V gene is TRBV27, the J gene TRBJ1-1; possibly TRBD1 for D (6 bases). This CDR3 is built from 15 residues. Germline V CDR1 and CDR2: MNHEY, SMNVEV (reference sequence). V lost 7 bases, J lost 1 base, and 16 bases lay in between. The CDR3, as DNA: TGTGCCAGCACCGCGACAGGACCGGCGAACACTGAAGCTTTCTTT. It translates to CASTATGPANTEAFF.

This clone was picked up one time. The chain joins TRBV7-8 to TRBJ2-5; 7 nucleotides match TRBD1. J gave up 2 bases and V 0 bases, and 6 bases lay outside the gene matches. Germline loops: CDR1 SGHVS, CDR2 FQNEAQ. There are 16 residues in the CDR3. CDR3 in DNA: TGTGCCAGCAGCTTAGCGGCGACAGGGTGGCAAGAGACCCAGTACTTC. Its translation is CASSLAATGWQETQYF.

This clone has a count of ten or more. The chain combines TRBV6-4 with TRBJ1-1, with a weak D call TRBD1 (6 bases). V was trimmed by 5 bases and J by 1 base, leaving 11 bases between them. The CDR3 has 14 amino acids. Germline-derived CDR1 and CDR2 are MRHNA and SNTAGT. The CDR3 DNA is TGTGCCAGCAGTTCCCAACAGGGGAACACTGAAGCTTTCTTT. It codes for CASSSQQGNTEAFF.

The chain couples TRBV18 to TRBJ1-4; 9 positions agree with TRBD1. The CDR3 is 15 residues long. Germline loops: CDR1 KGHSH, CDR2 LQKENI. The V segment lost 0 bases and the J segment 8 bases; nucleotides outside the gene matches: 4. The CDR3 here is CASSPPGQGGEKLFF. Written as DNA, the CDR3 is TGTGCCAGCTCACCACCGGGACAGGGAGGAGAAAAACTGTTTTTT.

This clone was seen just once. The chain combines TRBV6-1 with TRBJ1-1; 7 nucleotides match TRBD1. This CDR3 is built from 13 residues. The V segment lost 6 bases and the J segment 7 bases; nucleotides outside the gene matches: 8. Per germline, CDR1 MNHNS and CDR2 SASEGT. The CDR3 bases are TGTGCCAGCAGATATCCAGGGGGAGGTGAAGCTTTCTTT. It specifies CASRYPGGGEAFF.

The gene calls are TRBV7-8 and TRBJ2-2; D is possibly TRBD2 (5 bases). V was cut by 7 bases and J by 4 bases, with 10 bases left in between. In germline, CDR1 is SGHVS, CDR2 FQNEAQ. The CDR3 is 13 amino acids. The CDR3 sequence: CASKGLTTGELFF. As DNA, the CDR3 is TGTGCCAGCAAAGGACTTACCACCGGGGAGCTGTTTTTT.

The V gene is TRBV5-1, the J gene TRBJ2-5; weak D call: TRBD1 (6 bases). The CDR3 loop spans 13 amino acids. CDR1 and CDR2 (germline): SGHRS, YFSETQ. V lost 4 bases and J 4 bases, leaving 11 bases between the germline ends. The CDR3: CASSAQGRETQYF. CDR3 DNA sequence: TGCGCCAGCAGCGCACAGGGAAGAGAGACCCAGTACTTC.

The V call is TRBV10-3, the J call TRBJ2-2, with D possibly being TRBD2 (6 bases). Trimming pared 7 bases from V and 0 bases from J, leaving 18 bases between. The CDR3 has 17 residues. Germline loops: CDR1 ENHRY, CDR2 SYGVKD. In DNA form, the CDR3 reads TGTGCCATCAACGGGGGAGGCCTCGTAGCGAACACCGGGGAGCTGTTTTTT. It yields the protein CAINGGGLVANTGELFF.

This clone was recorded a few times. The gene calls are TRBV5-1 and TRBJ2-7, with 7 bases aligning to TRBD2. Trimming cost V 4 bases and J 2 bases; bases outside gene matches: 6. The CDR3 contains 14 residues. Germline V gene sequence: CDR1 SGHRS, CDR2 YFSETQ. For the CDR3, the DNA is TGCGCCAGCAGCCCGGACGGGGGGACCTACGAGCAGTACTTC. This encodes CASSPDGGTYEQYF.

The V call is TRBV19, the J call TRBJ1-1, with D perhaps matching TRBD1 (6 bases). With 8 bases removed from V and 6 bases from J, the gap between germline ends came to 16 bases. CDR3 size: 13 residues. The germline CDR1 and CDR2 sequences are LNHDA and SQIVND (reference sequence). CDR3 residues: CASRRGGVAEAFF. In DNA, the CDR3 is TGTGCCAGTCGTCGGGGGGGCGTCGCTGAAGCTTTCTTT.

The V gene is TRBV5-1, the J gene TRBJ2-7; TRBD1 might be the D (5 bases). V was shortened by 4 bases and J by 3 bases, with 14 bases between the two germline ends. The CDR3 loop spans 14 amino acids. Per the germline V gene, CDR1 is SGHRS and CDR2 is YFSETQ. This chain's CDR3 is CASSDVGQGYEQYF. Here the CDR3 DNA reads TGCGCCAGCAGCGACGTGGGGCAGGGCTACGAGCAGTACTTC.

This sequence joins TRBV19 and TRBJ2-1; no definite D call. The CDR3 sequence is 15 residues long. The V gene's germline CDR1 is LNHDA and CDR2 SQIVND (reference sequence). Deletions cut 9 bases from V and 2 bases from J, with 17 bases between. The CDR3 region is CASMGAVSAYNEQFF. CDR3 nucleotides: TGTGCCAGCATGGGTGCGGTTAGTGCCTACAATGAGCAGTTCTTC.

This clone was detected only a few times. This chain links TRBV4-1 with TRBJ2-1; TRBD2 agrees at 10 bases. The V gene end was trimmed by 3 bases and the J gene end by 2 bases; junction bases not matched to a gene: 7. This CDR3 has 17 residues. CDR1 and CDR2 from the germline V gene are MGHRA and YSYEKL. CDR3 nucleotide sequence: TGCGCCAGCAGCCACCTAGCGGGAGTTGTCCCCTACAATGAGCAGTTCTTC. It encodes CASSHLAGVVPYNEQFF.

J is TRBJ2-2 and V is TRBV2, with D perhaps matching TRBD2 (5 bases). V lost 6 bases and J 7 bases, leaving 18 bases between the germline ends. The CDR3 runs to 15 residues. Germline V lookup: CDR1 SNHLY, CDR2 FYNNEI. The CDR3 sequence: CASRGRHRGLGELFF. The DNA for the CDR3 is TGTGCCAGCAGGGGCAGGCACCGAGGACTCGGGGAGCTGTTTTTT.

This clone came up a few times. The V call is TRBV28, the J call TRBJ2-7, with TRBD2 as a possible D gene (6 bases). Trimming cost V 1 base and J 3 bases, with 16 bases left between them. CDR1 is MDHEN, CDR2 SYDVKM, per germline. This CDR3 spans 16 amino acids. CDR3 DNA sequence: TGTGCCAGCAGTTTATTCCCGCGCCCGGAGGGCTACGAGCAGTACTTC. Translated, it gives CASSLFPRPEGYEQYF.

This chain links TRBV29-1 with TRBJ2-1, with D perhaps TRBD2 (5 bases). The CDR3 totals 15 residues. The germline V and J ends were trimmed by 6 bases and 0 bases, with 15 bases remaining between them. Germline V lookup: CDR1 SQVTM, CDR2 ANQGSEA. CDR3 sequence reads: CSVAASGVSYNEQFF. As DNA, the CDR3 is TGCAGCGTGGCGGCCAGCGGAGTCTCCTACAATGAGCAGTTCTTC.

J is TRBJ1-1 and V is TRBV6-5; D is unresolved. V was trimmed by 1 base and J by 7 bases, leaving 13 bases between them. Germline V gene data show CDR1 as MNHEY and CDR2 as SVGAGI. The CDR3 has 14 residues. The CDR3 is CASSYYPGRGEAFF. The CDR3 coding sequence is TGTGCCAGCAGTTACTACCCTGGCCGCGGTGAAGCTTTCTTT.

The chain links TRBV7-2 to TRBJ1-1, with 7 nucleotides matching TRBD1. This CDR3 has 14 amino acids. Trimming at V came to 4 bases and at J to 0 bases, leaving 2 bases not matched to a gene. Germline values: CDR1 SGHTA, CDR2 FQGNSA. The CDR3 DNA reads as TGTGCCAGCAGCTGGGGACAGCTGAACACTGAAGCTTTCTTT. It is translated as CASSWGQLNTEAFF.

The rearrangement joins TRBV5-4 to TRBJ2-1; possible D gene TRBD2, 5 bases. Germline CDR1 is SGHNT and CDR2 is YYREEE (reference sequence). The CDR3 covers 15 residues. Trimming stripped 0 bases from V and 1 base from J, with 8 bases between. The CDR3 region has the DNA TGTGCCAGCAGCTTGGGGGGAGAATCCTACAATGAGCAGTTCTTC. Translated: CASSLGGESYNEQFF.

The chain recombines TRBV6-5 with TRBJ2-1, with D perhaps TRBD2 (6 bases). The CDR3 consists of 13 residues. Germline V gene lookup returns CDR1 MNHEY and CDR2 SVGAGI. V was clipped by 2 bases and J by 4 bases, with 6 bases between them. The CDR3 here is CASSYGGYNEQFF. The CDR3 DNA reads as TGTGCCAGCAGTTACGGGGGGTACAATGAGCAGTTCTTC.

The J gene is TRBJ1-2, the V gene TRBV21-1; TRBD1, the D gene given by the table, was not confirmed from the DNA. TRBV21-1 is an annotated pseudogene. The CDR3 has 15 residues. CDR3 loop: CASSKVGTAKDGYTF. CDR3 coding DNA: TGTGCCAGCAGCAAAGTTGGGACAGCGAAGGATGGCTACACCTTC.